This T cell receptor (beta chain) was identified during a study of blood T cell repertoires in COVID-19. TCRdb's table, derived via immunoSEQ multiplex PCR, lists solely in-frame clones and lacks some. The table shows under 150,000 clones, with approximately 86% occurring only once. This CDR3 spans 13 amino acids. Trimming pared 3 bases from V and 5 bases from J, leaving 10 bases between. Per germline, CDR1 KGHSH and CDR2 LQKENI. V gene TRBV18 combines with J gene TRBJ2-5; D is unclear. Sequencing used PBMCs or T cells enriched from blood (not recorded which). The clonotype originates from a woman in her 50s who had recovered from COVID-19. The CDR3 coding sequence is TGTGCCAGCTCACCCGGGTACGAGGAGACCCAGTACTTC. Protein product: CASSPGYEETQYF. Filled out from reference TRBV18 and TRBJ2-5, the complete variable domain reads NAGVMQNPRHLVRRRGQEARLRCSPMKGHSHVYWYRQLPEEGLKFMVYLQKENIIDESGMPKERFSAEFPKEGPSILRIQQVVRGDSAAYFCASSPGYEETQYFGPGTRLLVL.